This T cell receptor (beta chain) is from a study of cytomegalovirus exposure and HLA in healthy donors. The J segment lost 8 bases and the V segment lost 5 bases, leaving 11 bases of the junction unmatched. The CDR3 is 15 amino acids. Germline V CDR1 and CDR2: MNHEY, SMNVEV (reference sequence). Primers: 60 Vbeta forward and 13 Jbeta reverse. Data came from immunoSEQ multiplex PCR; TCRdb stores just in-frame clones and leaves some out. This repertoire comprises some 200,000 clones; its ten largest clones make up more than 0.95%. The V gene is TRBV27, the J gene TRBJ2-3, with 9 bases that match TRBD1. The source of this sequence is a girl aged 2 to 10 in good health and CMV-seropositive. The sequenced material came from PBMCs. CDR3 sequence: CASSLSGTGYATQYF. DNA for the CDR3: TGTGCCAGCAGTCTAAGCGGGACAGGGTATGCTACGCAGTATTTT.